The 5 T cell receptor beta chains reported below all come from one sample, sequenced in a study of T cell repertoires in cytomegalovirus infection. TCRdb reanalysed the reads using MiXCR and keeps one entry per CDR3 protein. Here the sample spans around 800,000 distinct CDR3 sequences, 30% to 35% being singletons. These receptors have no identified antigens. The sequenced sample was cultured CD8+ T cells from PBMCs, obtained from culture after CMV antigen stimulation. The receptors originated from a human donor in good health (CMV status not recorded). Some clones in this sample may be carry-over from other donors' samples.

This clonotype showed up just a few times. This chain's CDR3 is CASSPRDRNVDEQFF. The CDR3 DNA reads TGCGCCAGCAGCCCCCGGGACAGGAATGTCGATGAGCAGTTCTTC. The chain employs TRBV4-3 and TRBJ2-1; TRBD1 agrees at 8 bases. CDR1 and CDR2 (germline): LGHNA, YSLEER. V lost 4 bases and J lost 8; bases outside the gene matches: 10. The CDR3 extends over 15 amino acids.

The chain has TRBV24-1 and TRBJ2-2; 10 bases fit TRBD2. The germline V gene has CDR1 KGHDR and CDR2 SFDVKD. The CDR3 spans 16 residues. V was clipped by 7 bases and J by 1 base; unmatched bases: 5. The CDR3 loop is CATRETSGENTGELFF. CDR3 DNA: TGTGCCACCAGGGAAACTAGCGGGGAGAACACCGGGGAGCTGTTTTTT.

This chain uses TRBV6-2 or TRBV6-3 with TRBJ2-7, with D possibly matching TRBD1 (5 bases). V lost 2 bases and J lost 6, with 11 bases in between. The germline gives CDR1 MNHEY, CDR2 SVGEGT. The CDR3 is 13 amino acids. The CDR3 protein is CASSYVKGAEQYV. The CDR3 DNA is TGTGCCAGCAGTTACGTGAAAGGGGCCGAGCAGTACGTC.

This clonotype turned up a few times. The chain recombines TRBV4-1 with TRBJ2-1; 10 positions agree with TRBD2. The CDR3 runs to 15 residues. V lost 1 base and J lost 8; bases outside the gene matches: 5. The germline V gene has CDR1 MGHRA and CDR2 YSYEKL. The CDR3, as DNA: TGCGCCAGCAGCCAAGTAGCGGGGGGTTACTATGAGCAGTTCTTC. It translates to CASSQVAGGYYEQFF.

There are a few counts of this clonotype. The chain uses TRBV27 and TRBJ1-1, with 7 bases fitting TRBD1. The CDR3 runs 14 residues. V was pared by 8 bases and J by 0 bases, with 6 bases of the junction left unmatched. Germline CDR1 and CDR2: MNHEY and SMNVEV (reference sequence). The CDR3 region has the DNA TGTGCCAGCGCTAGGGGACAGATGAACACTGAAGCTTTCTTT. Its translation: CASARGQMNTEAFF.